This T cell receptor (beta chain) was sequenced for a study of cytomegalovirus exposure and HLA in healthy donors. Regarding the study as a whole: Among TCR sequences, most were rare, though some public TCRs appeared in many donors. Cytomegalovirus status was reportedly diagnosed by the classifier with high specificity and sensitivity.

The CDR3 contains 16 residues. Germline CDR1 reads WNHNN; CDR2 reads SYGVQD (reference sequence). Trimming cost V 3 bases and J 7 bases, with 19 bases left between them. PCR involved 60 Vbeta and 13 Jbeta primers. Assay: immunoSEQ multiplex PCR; the TCRdb copy retains only in-frame clones and omits some. The profile covers a few hundred thousand clones, with around 90% appearing a single time and roughly 2.1% taken by the ten largest. Turning to this clone: Antigen unknown.

The TCR comes from a woman under 30 in good health and CMV-seronegative. V usage is TRBV10-1 and J usage is TRBJ2-4; D may be TRBD2 (6 bases). The material sequenced was PBMCs. The CDR3 region has the DNA TGCGCCAGCAGTGACCCTGTGCGAGGACGGGGGAACATTCAGTACTTC. Amino acid sequence: CASSDPVRGRGNIQYF.